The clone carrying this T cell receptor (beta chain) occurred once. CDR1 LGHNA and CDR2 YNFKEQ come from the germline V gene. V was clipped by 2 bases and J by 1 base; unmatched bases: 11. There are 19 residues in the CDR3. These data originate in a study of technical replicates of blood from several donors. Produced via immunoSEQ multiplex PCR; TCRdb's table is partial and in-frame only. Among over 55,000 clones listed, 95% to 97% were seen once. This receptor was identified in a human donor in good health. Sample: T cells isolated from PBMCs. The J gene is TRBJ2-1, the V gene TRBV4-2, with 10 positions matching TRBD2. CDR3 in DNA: TGTGCCAGCAGCCAAAAGTTGTCAACTAGCGGGGCGTCCTACAATGAGCAGTTCTTC. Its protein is CASSQKLSTSGASYNEQFF.